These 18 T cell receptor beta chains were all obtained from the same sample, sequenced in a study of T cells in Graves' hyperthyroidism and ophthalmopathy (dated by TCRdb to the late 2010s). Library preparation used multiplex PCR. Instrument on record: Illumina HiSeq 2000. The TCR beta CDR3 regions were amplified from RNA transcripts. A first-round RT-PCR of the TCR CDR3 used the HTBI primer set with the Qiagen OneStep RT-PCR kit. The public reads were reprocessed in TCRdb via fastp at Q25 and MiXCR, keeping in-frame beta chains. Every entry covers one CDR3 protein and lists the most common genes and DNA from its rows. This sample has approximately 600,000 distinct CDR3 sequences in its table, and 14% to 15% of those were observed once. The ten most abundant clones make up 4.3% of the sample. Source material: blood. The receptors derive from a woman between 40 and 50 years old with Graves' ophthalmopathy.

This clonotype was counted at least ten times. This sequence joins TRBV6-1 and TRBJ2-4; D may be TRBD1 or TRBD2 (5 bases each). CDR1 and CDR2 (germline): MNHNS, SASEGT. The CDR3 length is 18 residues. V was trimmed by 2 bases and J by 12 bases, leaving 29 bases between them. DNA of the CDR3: TGTGCCAGCAGTGAATCACTAACACAACTGCCCCCGAGGGGTACTCAGTACTTC. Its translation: CASSESLTQLPPRGTQYF.

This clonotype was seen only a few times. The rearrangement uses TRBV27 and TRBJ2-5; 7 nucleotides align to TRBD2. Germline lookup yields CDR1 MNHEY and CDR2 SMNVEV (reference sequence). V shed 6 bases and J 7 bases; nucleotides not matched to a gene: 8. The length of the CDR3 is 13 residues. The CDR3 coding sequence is TGTGCCAGCAGCCGCATTGGGGGGGGGACCCAGTACTTC. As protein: CASSRIGGGTQYF.

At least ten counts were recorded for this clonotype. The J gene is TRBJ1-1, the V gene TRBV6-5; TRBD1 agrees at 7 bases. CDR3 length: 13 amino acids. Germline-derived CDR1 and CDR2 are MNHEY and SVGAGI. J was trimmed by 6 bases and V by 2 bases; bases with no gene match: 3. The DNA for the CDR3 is TGTGCCAGCAGTTACCAGACAGGGTCTGAAGCTTTCTTT. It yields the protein CASSYQTGSEAFF.

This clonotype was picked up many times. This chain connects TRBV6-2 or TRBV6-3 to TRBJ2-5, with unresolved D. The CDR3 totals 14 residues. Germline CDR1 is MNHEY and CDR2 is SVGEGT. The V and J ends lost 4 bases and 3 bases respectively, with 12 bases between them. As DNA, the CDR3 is TGTGCCAGCAGTTCCTCGGAACTGGAAGAGACCCAGTACTTC. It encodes CASSSSELEETQYF.

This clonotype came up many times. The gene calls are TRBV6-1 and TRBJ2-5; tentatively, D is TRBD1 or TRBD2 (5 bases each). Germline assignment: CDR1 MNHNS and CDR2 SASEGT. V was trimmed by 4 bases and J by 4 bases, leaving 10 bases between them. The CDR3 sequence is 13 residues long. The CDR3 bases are TGTGCCAGCAGTGGAGGGGCCCCAGAGACCCAGTACTTC. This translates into CASSGGAPETQYF.

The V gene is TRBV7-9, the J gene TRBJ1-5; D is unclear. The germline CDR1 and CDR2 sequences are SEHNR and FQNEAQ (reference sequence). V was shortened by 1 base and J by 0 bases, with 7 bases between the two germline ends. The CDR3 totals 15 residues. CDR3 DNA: TGTGCCAGCAGCTTAGTAGGCTCTAGCAATCAGCCCCAGCATTTT. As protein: CASSLVGSSNQPQHF. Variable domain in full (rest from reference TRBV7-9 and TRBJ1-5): DTGVSQNPRHKITKRGQNVTFRCDPISEHNRLYWYRQTLGQGPEFLTYFQNEAQLEKSRLLSDRFSAERPKGSFSTLEIQRTEQGDSAMYLCASSLVGSSNQPQHFGDGTRLSIL.

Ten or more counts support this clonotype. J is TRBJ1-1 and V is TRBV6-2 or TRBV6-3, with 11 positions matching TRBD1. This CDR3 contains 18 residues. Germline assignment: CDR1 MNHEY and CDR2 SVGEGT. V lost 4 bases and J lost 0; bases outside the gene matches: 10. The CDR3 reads CASSSPSRDRGMNTEAFF. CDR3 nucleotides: TGTGCCAGCAGTTCCCCGTCCCGGGACAGGGGGATGAACACTGAAGCTTTCTTT.

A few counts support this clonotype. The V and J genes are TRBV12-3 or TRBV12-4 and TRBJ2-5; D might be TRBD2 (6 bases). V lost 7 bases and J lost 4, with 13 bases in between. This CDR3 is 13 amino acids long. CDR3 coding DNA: TGTGCCAGCAAGCCCGGGACTGCAGAGACCCAGTACTTC. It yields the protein CASKPGTAETQYF.

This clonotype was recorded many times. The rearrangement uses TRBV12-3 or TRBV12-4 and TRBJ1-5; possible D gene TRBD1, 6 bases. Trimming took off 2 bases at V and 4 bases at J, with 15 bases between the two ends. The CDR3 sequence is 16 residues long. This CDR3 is CASSLSRQGRNQPQHF. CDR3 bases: TGTGCCAGCAGTTTAAGCCGGCAGGGGAGGAATCAGCCCCAGCATTTT.

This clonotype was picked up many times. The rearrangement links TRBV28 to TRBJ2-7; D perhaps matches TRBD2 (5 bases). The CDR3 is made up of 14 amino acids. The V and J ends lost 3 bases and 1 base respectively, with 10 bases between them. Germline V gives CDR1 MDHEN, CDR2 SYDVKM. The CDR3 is CASSFLLASYEQYF. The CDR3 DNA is TGTGCCAGCAGTTTTCTCCTAGCATCCTACGAGCAGTACTTC. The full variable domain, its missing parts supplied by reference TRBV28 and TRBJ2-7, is DVKVTQSSRYLVKRTGEKVFLECVQDMDHENMFWYRQDPGLGLRLIYFSYDVKMKEKGDIPEGYSVSREKKERFSLILESASTNQTSMYLCASSFLLASYEQYFGPGTRLTVT.

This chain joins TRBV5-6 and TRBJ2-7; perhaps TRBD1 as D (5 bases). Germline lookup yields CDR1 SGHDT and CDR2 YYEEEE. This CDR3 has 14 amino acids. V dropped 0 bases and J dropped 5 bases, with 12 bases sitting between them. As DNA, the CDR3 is TGTGCCAGCAGCTTGGAGGGGTTTGTGAACGAGCAGTACTTC. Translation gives CASSLEGFVNEQYF.

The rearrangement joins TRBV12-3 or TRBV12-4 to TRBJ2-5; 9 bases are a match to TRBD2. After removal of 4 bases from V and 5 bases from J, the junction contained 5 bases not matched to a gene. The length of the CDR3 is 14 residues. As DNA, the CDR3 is TGTGCCAGCAGTTATAGCGGGAGCTTTGAGACCCAGTACTTC. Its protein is CASSYSGSFETQYF.

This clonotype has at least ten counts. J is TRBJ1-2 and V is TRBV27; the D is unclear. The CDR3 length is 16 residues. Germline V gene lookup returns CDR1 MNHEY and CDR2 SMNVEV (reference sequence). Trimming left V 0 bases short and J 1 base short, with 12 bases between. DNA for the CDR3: TGTGCCAGCAGTTTATCCAGCAGGCCCCTTAACTATGGCTACACCTTC. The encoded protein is CASSLSSRPLNYGYTF.

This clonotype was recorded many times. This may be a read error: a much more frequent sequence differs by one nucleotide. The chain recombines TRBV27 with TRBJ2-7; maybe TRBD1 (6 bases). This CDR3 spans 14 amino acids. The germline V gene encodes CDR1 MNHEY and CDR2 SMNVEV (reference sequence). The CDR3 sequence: CVSSFTGSSYEQYF. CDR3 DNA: TGTGTCAGCAGTTTTACAGGGTCCTCCTACGAGCAGTACTTC.

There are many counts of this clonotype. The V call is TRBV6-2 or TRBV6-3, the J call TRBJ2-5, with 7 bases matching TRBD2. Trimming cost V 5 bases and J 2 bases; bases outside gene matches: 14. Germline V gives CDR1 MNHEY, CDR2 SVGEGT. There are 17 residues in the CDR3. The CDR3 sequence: CASSRLFRTRSQETQYF. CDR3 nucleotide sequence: TGTGCCAGCAGTCGGCTTTTTCGGACTAGGTCTCAAGAGACCCAGTACTTC.

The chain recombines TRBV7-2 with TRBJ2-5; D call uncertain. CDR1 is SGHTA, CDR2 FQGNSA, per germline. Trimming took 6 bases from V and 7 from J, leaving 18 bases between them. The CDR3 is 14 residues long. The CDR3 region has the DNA TGTGCCAGCAGTCCCGCCCGGAGCACTGGGACCCAGTACTTC. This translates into CASSPARSTGTQYF. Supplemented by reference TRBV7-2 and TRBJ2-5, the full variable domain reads GAGVSQSPSNKVTEKGKDVELRCDPISGHTALYWYRQSLGQGLEFLIYFQGNSAPDKSGLPSDRFSAERTGGSVSTLTIQRTQQEDSAVYLCASSPARSTGTQYFGPGTRLLVL.

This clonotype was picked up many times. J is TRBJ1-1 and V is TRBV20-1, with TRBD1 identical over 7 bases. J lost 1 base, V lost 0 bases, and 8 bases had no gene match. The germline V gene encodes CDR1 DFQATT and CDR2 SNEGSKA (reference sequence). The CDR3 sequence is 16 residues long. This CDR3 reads CSARDQMGQQNTEAFF. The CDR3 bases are TGCAGTGCTAGAGATCAAATGGGACAGCAGAACACTGAAGCTTTCTTT.

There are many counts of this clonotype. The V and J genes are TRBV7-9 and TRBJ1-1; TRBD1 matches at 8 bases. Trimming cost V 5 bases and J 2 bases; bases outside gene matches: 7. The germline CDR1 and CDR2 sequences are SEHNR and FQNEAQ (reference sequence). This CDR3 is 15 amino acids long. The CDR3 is CASSTAGGANTEAFF. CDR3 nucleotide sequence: TGTGCCAGCAGCACCGCAGGGGGCGCAAACACTGAAGCTTTCTTT.